This entry describes one T cell receptor beta chain. Its antigen is undetermined. Assay: immunoSEQ multiplex PCR; the TCRdb copy retains only in-frame clones and omits some. The data contain under 2,500,000 clones, 90% to 97% of them singletons. The germline V and J ends were trimmed by 2 bases and 4 bases, with 11 bases remaining between them. This CDR3 has 14 residues. The germline V gene has CDR1 SGHTA and CDR2 FQGNSA. CD4+ cells yielded CD45RA+ naive and CD45RA-negative memory subsets. This record comes from a study of shared clonotypes between healthy human individuals. Study-wide context: CD4 naive and memory got three plates each, CD8 naive two, CD8 memory one.

Findings and limits, study-wide: Clonotypes that were shared across a handful of donors made up roughly 5% of naive CD4 clonotypes.

The sample consisted of naive CD4+ T cells sorted from blood. The subset denotes: CD45RA+ positively selected. The TCR sequence derives from a man in his late teens or twenties in good health. The chain recombines TRBV7-2 with TRBJ1-2; D remains ambiguous. DNA of the CDR3: TGTGCCAGCAGCTTAACTTCGGGGATCTATGGCTACACCTTC. It is translated as CASSLTSGIYGYTF.